This T cell receptor (beta chain) was documented in a study of cytomegalovirus exposure and HLA in healthy donors. This clone was observed a handful of times. Germline lookup yields CDR1 SNHLY and CDR2 FYNNEI. The CDR3 runs to 14 residues. J gave up 4 bases and V 8 bases, and 10 bases lay outside the gene matches. The PCR made use of 60 Vbeta and 13 Jbeta primers. Only in-frame clones appear in the TCRdb table, and some are missing; sequencing was by immunoSEQ multiplex PCR. The sample records 99,000 or so clones, 69% being singletons. This clonotype originated in a man younger than 40 in good health and CMV-seronegative. The sequenced sample was PBMCs. The chain recombines TRBV2 with TRBJ2-7, with 8 nucleotides matching TRBD2. CDR3 nucleotide sequence: TGTGCCAGCGGCCTTGGGACTAGTAGTTACGAGCAGTACTTC. Translated: CASGLGTSSYEQYF.